These T cell receptor beta chains were read from a single sample in a study of cytomegalovirus exposure and HLA in healthy donors. The method was immunoSEQ multiplex PCR; TCRdb's version includes in-frame clones alone and lacks a portion of them. Of 130,000 to 150,000 clones listed, approximately 78% are singletons. Material: PBMCs. The source of these receptors is a man aged 40-49 years in good health and CMV-seropositive. CDR3s include the opening cysteine and the closing phenylalanine or tryptophan. D genes are given only for firm matches. Not every row has a clone size; where given, it reads once, few, many or a size class.

j_call: TRBJ2-2; cdr3_length: 15; v_call: TRBV6-5; d_call: -; clone_size: -; cdr3_nt: TGTGCCACCAAACCCGAGGTCGCGAACACCGGGGAGCTGTTTTTT; cdr3_aa: CATKPEVANTGELFF
j_call: TRBJ2-3; cdr3_length: 14; v_call: TRBV9; d_call: -; clone_size: -; cdr3_nt: TGTGCCAGCAGCGTAGCATCGGGGTGGGATACGCAGTATTTT; cdr3_aa: CASSVASGWDTQYF
j_call: TRBJ2-5; cdr3_length: 14; v_call: TRBV7-9; d_call: -; clone_size: -; cdr3_nt: TGTGCCAGCAGCTTATCATTGAACCAGGAGACCCAGTACTTC; cdr3_aa: CASSLSLNQETQYF
j_call: TRBJ1-2; cdr3_length: 13; v_call: TRBV2; d_call: TRBD1; clone_size: -; cdr3_nt: TGTGCCAGCAGTGACAGGGGGCTATATGGCTACACCTTC; cdr3_aa: CASSDRGLYGYTF
j_call: TRBJ2-7; cdr3_length: 14; v_call: TRBV2; d_call: -; clone_size: -; cdr3_nt: TGTGCCAGCACCTGGACTTCTATCTCCTACGAGCAGTACTTC; cdr3_aa: CASTWTSISYEQYF
j_call: TRBJ2-7; cdr3_length: 15; v_call: TRBV28; d_call: -; clone_size: few; cdr3_nt: TGTGCCAGCAGTCCCCCCGGCGGGGTTTCCTACGAGCAGTACTTC; cdr3_aa: CASSPPGGVSYEQYF
j_call: TRBJ1-6; cdr3_length: 15; v_call: TRBV30; d_call: -; clone_size: -; cdr3_nt: TGTGCCTGGAGTGTAGGCACGCCGGGAGGTTCACCCCTCCACTTT; cdr3_aa: CAWSVGTPGGSPLHF
j_call: TRBJ1-1; cdr3_length: 17; v_call: TRBV15; d_call: -; clone_size: -; cdr3_nt: TGTGCCACCAGCAGAGTGGGGGGTGGCAGGGCGAACACTGAAGCTTTCTTT; cdr3_aa: CATSRVGGGRANTEAFF
j_call: TRBJ1-1; cdr3_length: 13; v_call: TRBV7-3; d_call: TRBD1; clone_size: -; cdr3_nt: TGTGCCAGCAGCGGACAGGGTATCACTGAAGCTTTCTTT; cdr3_aa: CASSGQGITEAFF
j_call: TRBJ1-4; cdr3_length: 14; v_call: TRBV19; d_call: -; clone_size: few; cdr3_nt: TGTGCCAGTAGTTTAGGGGCGAAGAATGAAAAACTGTTTTTT; cdr3_aa: CASSLGAKNEKLFF